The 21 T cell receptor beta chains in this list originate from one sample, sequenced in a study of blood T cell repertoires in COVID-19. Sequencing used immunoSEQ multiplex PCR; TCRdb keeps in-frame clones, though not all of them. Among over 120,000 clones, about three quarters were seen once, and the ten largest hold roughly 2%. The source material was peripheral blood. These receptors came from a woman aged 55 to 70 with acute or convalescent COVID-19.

The CDR3 spells CASTRQVLNTEAFF. Here the CDR3 DNA reads TGTGCCAGCACCCGACAGGTTTTGAACACTGAAGCTTTCTTT. This chain uses TRBV2 with TRBJ1-1; D might be TRBD1 (6 bases). V lost 7 bases and J 0 bases, leaving 12 bases between the germline ends. This CDR3 contains 14 residues. Germline V gene lookup returns CDR1 SNHLY and CDR2 FYNNEI.

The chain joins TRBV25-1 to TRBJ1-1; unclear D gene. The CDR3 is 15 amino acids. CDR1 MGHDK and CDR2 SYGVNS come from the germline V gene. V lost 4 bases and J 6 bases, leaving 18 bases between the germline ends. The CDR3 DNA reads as TGTGCCAGCAGTGGCTACCAGGTGCCCCAATCTGAAGCTTTCTTT. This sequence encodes CASSGYQVPQSEAFF.

CDR3 DNA sequence: TGTGCCAGCAGCTCCGGGACAGGGGGTTTCGAGCAGTACTTC. This translates into CASSSGTGGFEQYF. The chain uses TRBV7-9 and TRBJ2-7, with TRBD1 matching over 11 bases. Germline assignment: CDR1 SEHNR and CDR2 FQNEAQ (reference sequence). Trimming removed 4 bases from V and 6 bases from J; junction bases left unmatched: 5. The length of the CDR3 is 14 residues. Combining the CDR3 with reference TRBV7-9 and TRBJ2-7 gives the whole variable domain DTGVSQNPRHKITKRGQNVTFRCDPISEHNRLYWYRQTLGQGPEFLTYFQNEAQLEKSRLLSDRFSAERPKGSFSTLEIQRTEQGDSAMYLCASSSGTGGFEQYFGPGTRLTVT.

CDR3 DNA sequence: TGTGCCAGCAGCTTGAGGCTAGCGGGAGTGTGGGGTACGCAGTATTTT. Its protein is CASSLRLAGVWGTQYF. This chain joins TRBV5-6 and TRBJ2-3, with 10 bases identical to TRBD2. V trimming: 1 base; J trimming: 8 bases; junction bases outside the gene matches: 10. The CDR3 sequence is 16 residues long. Germline V gene data show CDR1 as SGHDT and CDR2 as YYEEEE.

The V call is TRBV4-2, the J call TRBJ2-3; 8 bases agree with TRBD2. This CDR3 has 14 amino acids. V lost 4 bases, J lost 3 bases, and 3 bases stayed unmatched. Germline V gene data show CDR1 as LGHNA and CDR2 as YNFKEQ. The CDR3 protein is CASSRSSGTDTQYF. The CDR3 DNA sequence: TGTGCCAGCAGCCGTTCTAGCGGGACAGATACGCAGTATTTT.

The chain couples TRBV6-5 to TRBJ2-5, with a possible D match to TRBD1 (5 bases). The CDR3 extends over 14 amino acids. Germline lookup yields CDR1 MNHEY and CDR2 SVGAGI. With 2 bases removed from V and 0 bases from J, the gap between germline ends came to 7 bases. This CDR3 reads CASSYTGHQETQYF. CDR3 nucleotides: TGTGCCAGCAGTTACACAGGCCACCAAGAGACCCAGTACTTC.

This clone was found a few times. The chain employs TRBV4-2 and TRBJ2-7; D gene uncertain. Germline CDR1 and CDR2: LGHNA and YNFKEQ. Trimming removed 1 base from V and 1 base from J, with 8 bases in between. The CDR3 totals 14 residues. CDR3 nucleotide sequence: TGTGCCAGCAGCCAAGGCGTGCTTTCCTACGAGCAGTACTTC. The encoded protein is CASSQGVLSYEQYF.

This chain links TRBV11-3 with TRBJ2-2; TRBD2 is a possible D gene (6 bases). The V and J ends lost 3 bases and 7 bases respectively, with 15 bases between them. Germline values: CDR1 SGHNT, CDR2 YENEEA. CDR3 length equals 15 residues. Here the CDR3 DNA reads TGTGCCAGCAGCTTCTCGGGCGGGATGGACGGGGAGCTGTTTTTT. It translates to CASSFSGGMDGELFF.

The CDR3 here is CASSETENQPQHF. CDR3 DNA: TGTGCCAGCAGTGAAACAGAAAATCAGCCCCAGCATTTT. The chain uses TRBV6-1 and TRBJ1-5; unclear D gene. The V gene lost 2 bases and the J gene lost 4 bases, with 6 bases spanning the gap. The length of the CDR3 is 13 residues. Germline V gene data show CDR1 as MNHNS and CDR2 as SASEGT.

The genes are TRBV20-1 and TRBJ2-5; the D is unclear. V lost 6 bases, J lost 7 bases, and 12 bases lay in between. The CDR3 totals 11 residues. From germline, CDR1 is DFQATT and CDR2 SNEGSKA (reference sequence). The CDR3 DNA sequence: TGCAGTGCCTACTTCCTTTCGACCCAGTACTTC. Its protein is CSAYFLSTQYF.

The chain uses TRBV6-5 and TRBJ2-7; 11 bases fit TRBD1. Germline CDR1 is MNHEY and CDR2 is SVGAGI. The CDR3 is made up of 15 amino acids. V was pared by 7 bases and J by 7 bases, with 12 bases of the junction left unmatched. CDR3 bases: TGTGCCAGCAATGCACGGGACAGGGGGTTGCAAGAGCAGTACTTC. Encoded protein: CASNARDRGLQEQYF.

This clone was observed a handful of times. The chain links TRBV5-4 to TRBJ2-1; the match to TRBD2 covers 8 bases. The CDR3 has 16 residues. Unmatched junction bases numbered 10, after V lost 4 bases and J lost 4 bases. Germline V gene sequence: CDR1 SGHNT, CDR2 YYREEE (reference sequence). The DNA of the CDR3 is TGTGCCAGCAGCAAAACCGGGACTAGAATATACAATGAGCAGTTCTTC. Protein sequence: CASSKTGTRIYNEQFF.

In DNA, the CDR3 is TGTGCCAGCAGCTTCCAACTAGCGAGTAGCACAGATACGCAGTATTTT. This sequence encodes CASSFQLASSTDTQYF. V is TRBV5-8 and J is TRBJ2-3; 7 bases align to TRBD2. This CDR3 spans 16 amino acids. Germline values: CDR1 SGHTS, CDR2 YDEGEE. With V trimmed by 2 bases and J by 0 bases, 6 bases remained unmatched.

The CDR3 DNA follows: TGTGCCAGCAGCTTAATCGGGGGAGGGCCAAGGTCCACAGATACGCAGTATTTT. This gives the protein CASSLIGGGPRSTDTQYF. The rearrangement joins TRBV7-3 to TRBJ2-3; 7 nucleotides line up with TRBD2. This CDR3 region has 18 residues. Germline V gene sequence: CDR1 SGHTA, CDR2 FQGTGA. After removal of 1 base from V and 2 bases from J, the junction contained 12 bases not matched to a gene. The full variable domain, completed using reference TRBV7-3 and TRBJ2-3, is GAGVSQTPSNKVTEKGKYVELRCDPISGHTALYWYRQSLGQGPEFLIYFQGTGAADDSGLPNDRFFAVRPEGSVSTLKIQRTERGDSAVYLCASSLIGGGPRSTDTQYFGPGTRLTVL.

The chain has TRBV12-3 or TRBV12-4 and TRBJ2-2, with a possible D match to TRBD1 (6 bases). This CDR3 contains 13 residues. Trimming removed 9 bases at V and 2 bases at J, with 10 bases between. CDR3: CASRTANTGELFF. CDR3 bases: TGTGCCAGTCGGACAGCTAACACCGGGGAGCTGTTTTTT.

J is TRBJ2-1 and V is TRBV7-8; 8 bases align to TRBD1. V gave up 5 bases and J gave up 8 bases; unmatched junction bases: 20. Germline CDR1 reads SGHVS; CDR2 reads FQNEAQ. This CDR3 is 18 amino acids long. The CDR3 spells CASSPRARDRRVLDEQFF. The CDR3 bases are TGTGCCAGCAGCCCTAGGGCCCGGGACAGGAGGGTGTTGGATGAGCAGTTCTTC.

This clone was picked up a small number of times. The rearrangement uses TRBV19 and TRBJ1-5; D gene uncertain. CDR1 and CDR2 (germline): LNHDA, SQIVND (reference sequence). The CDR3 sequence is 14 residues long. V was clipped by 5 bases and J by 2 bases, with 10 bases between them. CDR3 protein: CASSRVSGNQPQHF. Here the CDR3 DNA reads TGTGCCAGTAGTCGGGTCAGCGGCAATCAGCCCCAGCATTTT.

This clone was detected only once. This CDR3 reads CASSSHQFGEAYEQYF. CDR3 nucleotides: TGTGCCAGCAGCTCGCATCAGTTTGGGGAGGCTTACGAGCAGTACTTC. V usage is TRBV28 and J usage is TRBJ2-7; D may be TRBD2 (6 bases). Trimming removed 6 bases at V and 4 bases at J, with 22 bases between. The CDR3 extends over 16 amino acids. Germline-derived CDR1 and CDR2 are MDHEN and SYDVKM.

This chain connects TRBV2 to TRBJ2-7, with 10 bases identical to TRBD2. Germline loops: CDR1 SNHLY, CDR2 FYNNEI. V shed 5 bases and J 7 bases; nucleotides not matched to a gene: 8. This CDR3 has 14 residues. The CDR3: CASSKASGSFEQYF. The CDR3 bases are TGTGCCAGCAGTAAGGCTAGCGGGAGTTTTGAGCAGTACTTC.

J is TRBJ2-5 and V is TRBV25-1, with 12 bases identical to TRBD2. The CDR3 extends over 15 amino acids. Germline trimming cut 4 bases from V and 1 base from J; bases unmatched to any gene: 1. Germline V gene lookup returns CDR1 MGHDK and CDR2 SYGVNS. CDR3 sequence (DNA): TGTGCCAGCAGTGCTAGCGGGAGGGTCCAAGAGACCCAGTACTTC. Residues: CASSASGRVQETQYF.

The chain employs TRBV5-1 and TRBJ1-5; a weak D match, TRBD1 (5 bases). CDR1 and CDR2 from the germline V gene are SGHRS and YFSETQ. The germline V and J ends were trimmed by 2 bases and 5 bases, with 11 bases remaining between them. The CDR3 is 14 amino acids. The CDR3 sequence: CASSFTGEDQPQHF. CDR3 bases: TGCGCCAGCAGCTTCACGGGGGAGGATCAGCCCCAGCATTTT.